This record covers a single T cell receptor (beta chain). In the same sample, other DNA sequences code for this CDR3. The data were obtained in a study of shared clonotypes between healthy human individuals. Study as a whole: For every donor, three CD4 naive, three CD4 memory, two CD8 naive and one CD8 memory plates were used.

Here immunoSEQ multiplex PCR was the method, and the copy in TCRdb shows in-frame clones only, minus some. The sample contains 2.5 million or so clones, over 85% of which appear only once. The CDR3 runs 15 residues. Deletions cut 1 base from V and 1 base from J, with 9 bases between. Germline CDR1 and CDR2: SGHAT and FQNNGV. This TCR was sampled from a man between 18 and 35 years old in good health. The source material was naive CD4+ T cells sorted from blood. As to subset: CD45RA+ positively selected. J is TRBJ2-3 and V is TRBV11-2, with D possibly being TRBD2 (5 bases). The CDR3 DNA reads TGTGCCAGCAGCTTAGGGGCCGGGGGCACAGATACGCAGTATTTT. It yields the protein CASSLGAGGTDTQYF. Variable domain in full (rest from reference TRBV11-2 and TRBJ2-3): EAGVAQSPRYKIIEKRQSVAFWCNPISGHATLYWYQQILGQGPKLLIQFQNNGVVDDSQLPKDRFSAERLKGVDSTLKIQPAKLEDSAVYLCASSLGAGGTDTQYFGPGTRLTVL.